This T cell receptor beta chain was sequenced in a study of Ad26.COV2.S vaccination and SARS-CoV-2 variants. The wider study: Of the COV1001 trial arms, the Ad26.COV2.S arm included the donor. The study gave Ad26.COV2.S intramuscularly, once or twice 56 days apart. Study-wide findings and caveats: Reportedly, after vaccination the spike-specific CD8+ and CD4+ T cell responses displayed substantial breadth.

Germline-derived CDR1 and CDR2 are SGHRS and YFSETQ. Trimming removed 5 bases at V and 5 bases at J, with 16 bases between. This CDR3 is built from 14 residues. The treatment: some 20 received Ad26.COV2.S at low or high dose, single or two shots; roughly five received placebo; per-sample allocation not given. At day 63 after the first vaccine or placebo injection, samples were drawn. Its platform was an Ad26 vector, and its expressed antigen was Wuhan-strain SARS-CoV-2 spike. The assay was immunoSEQ multiplex PCR, and TCRdb's table has in-frame clones only and misses some. The table includes 430,000 or so clones, approximately 92% detected once. Of note for this clone: Its matching antigen is unknown.

Material: peripheral blood, obtained in a trial of Ad26.COV2.S vaccine versus placebo. The receptor's source is a person between 18 and 65 years old who received the Ad26.COV2.S COVID-19 vaccine or a placebo. The chain couples TRBV5-1 to TRBJ2-5; D unclear. Written as DNA, the CDR3 is TGCGCCAGCAGTCTTTTCTCCCGAGCGGAGACCCAGTACTTC. This translates into CASSLFSRAETQYF.